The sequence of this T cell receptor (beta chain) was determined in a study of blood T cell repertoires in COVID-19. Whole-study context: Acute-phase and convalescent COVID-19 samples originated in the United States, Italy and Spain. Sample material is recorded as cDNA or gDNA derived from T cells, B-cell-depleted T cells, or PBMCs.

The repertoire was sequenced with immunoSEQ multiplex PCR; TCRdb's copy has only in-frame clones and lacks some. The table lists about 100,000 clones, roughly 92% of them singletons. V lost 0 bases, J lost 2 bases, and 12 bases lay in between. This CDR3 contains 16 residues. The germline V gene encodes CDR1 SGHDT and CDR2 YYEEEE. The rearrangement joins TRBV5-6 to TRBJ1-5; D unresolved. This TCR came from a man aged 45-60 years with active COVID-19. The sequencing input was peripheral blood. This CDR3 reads CASSLGGVIGNQPQHF. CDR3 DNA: TGTGCCAGCAGCTTGGGCGGGGTCATCGGCAATCAGCCCCAGCATTTT. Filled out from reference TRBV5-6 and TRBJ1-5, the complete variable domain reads DAGVTQSPTHLIKTRGQQVTLRCSPKSGHDTVSWYQQALGQGPQFIFQYYEEEERQRGNFPDRFSGHQFPNYSSELNVNALLLGDSALYLCASSLGGVIGNQPQHFGDGTRLSIL.